This entry lists 12 T cell receptor beta chains sequenced from one sample in a study of blood T cells in healthy people across ages. Through a sample-barcoded 5' primer and a J-beta primer mix, a second PCR was run for roughly 7 to 12 cycles. TCRdb passed the 5' RACE reads through MiXCR, listing each CDR3 protein once. This sample has 1 million or so distinct CDR3 sequences, with 45% found just once. Sequencing input: blood. The origin of the receptors is a woman aged 55-75 years in good health.

There are a few counts of this clonotype. The chain joins TRBV7-3 to TRBJ2-7, with 11 positions matching TRBD1. The last part of the DNA fits TRBJ2-5 better; the J call may be wrong. CDR1 is SGHTA and CDR2 is FQGTGA in the germline V gene. CDR3 length: 16 amino acids. The CDR3 DNA reads as TGTGCCAGCAGCCCAGGGACAGGGGGAAGCGGGGAGACCCAGTACTTC. As protein: CASSPGTGGSGETQYF.

A note on this clonotype: A junction end diverges from the germline sequence, so it may reflect a read error. The chain is built from TRBV7-4 and TRBJ2-7, with a weak D call TRBD1 (5 bases). This CDR3 has 15 residues. CDR1 SGHVT and CDR2 SQSDAQ come from the germline V gene. Written as DNA, the CDR3 is TGTGCCTGCAGTTATTTTATCTCAGGGTCCTACGAGCAGTACTTC. This gives the protein CACSYFISGSYEQYF.

This clonotype was counted only a few times. This chain links TRBV7-6 with TRBJ2-7; maybe TRBD2 (5 bases). CDR3 length: 17 residues. CDR1 SGHVS and CDR2 FNYEAQ come from the germline V gene. V lost 1 base and J 0 bases, leaving 16 bases between the germline ends. The CDR3 loop is CASSLDPKVGVSYEQYF. The CDR3 bases are TGTGCCAGCAGCTTAGACCCCAAGGTCGGGGTCTCCTACGAGCAGTACTTC.

The chain joins TRBV20-1 to TRBJ2-5, with a possible D match to TRBD1 (6 bases). In germline, CDR1 is DFQATT, CDR2 SNEGSKA (reference sequence). The CDR3 runs 15 residues. The germline V and J ends were trimmed by 0 bases and 11 bases, with 22 bases remaining between them. CDR3: CSARDRWGQGNEQYF. For the CDR3, the DNA is TGCAGTGCTAGAGATCGATGGGGGCAGGGGAATGAGCAGTACTTC.

CDR3 in amino acids: CASSPRGGATTNEKLFF. The CDR3 nucleotides read TGTGCCAGCTCACCACGGGGAGGGGCAACAACTAATGAAAAACTGTTTTTT. The J gene is TRBJ1-4, the V gene TRBV18, with D perhaps TRBD1 (5 bases). Germline CDR1 reads KGHSH; CDR2 reads LQKENI. Trimming left V 1 base short and J 0 bases short, with 12 bases between. This CDR3 region has 17 residues. Supplemented by reference TRBV18 and TRBJ1-4, the full variable domain reads NAGVMQNPRHLVRRRGQEARLRCSPMKGHSHVYWYRQLPEEGLKFMVYLQKENIIDESGMPKERFSAEFPKEGPSILRIQQVVRGDSAAYFCASSPRGGATTNEKLFFGSGTQLSVL.

This clonotype was counted a few times. V usage is TRBV7-2 and J usage is TRBJ1-2, with D tentatively TRBD1 (5 bases). Per the germline V gene, CDR1 is SGHTA and CDR2 is FQGNSA. The CDR3 runs 14 residues. V lost 4 bases, J lost 3 bases, and 12 bases lay in between. The CDR3 here is CASSSGRYDYGYTF. CDR3 DNA sequence: TGTGCCAGCAGCTCAGGGAGATACGACTATGGCTACACCTTC.

The chain joins TRBV2 to TRBJ2-1; 8 bases fit TRBD1. The junction had 10 bases not matched to a gene; V was cut back by 6 bases and J by 6 bases. Germline V CDR1 and CDR2: SNHLY, FYNNEI. This CDR3 contains 15 residues. DNA for the CDR3: TGTGCCAGCAGGAACAGGGGGACAATGATCAATGAGCAGTTCTTC. This gives the protein CASRNRGTMINEQFF.

In this sample, this clonotype turned up a few times. The V and J genes are TRBV5-1 and TRBJ2-3, with 8 bases aligning to TRBD2. V lost 2 bases and J lost 2; bases outside the gene matches: 10. In germline, CDR1 is SGHRS, CDR2 YFSETQ. The CDR3 covers 17 residues. CDR3 nucleotide sequence: TGCGCCAGCAGCTTTCTCAGCGGGAGCGGAGCCACAGATACGCAGTATTTT. This encodes CASSFLSGSGATDTQYF. Filled out from reference TRBV5-1 and TRBJ2-3, the complete variable domain reads KAGVTQTPRYLIKTRGQQVTLSCSPISGHRSVSWYQQTPGQGLQFLFEYFSETQRNKGNFPGRFSGRQFSNSRSEMNVSTLELGDSALYLCASSFLSGSGATDTQYFGPGTRLTVL.

A remark on this clonotype: A much larger clonotype is one base distant, so this may be a read error. The chain links TRBV9 to TRBJ2-1; 9 positions agree with TRBD2. The CDR3 is 16 residues long. V was clipped by 2 bases and J by 8 bases; unmatched bases: 11. From germline, CDR1 is SGDLS and CDR2 YYNGEE. DNA of the CDR3: TGTGCCAGCAGCGTCCTAGCGGGACCGGTTGCCGATGAGCAGTTCTTC. Its translation is CASSVLAGPVADEQFF.

The rearrangement links TRBV7-8 to TRBJ2-1; D remains ambiguous. The DNA end is a closer match to TRBJ2-7, so the J assignment may be wrong. Germline-derived CDR1 and CDR2 are SGHVS and FQNEAQ. CDR3 size: 15 residues. Here the CDR3 reads CASTLLRSSYNEQYF. As DNA, the CDR3 is TGTGCCAGCACCCTTTTGCGGAGCTCCTACAATGAGCAGTACTTC.

This clonotype turned up a few times. J is TRBJ2-1 and V is TRBV7-3; tentative D call: TRBD2 (6 bases). CDR3 length: 15 amino acids. V lost 3 bases and J 2 bases, leaving 11 bases between the germline ends. The germline gives CDR1 SGHTA, CDR2 FQGTGA. The CDR3 bases are TGTGCCAGCAGCTTTAAGGCGGGGCCCTACAATGAGCAGTTCTTC. Its translation: CASSFKAGPYNEQFF. The full variable domain, completed using reference TRBV7-3 and TRBJ2-1, is GAGVSQTPSNKVTEKGKYVELRCDPISGHTALYWYRQSLGQGPEFLIYFQGTGAADDSGLPNDRFFAVRPEGSVSTLKIQRTERGDSAVYLCASSFKAGPYNEQFFGPGTRLTVL.

The V gene is TRBV20-1, the J gene TRBJ2-7, with D perhaps assigned TRBD1 or TRBD2 (6 bases each). This CDR3 contains 16 residues. From germline, CDR1 is DFQATT and CDR2 SNEGSKA (reference sequence). Trimming stripped 5 bases from V and 7 bases from J, with 27 bases between. The CDR3 reads CSAQNAGPVGDNEQYF. DNA of the CDR3: TGCAGTGCTCAAAACGCGGGACCCGTCGGGGACAATGAGCAGTACTTC.